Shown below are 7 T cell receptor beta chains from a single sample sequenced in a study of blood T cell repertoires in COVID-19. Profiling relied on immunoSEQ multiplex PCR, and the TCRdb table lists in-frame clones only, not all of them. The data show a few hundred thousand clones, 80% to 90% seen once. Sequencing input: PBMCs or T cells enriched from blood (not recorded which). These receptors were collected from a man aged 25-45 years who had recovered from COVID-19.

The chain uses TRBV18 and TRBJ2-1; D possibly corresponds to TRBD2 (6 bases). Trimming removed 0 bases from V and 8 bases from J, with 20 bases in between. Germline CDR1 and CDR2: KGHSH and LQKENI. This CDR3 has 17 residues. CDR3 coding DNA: TGTGCCAGCTCACCACCGAATTTGGGGGGAGCGGCTTATGAGCAGTTCTTC. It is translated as CASSPPNLGGAAYEQFF.

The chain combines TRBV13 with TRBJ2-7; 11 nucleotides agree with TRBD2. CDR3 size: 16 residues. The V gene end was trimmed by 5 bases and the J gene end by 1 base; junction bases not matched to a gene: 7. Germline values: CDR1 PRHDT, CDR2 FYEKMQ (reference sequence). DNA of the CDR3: TGTGCCAGCAGCCCGGGACTAGCGGAACCATCCTACGAGCAGTACTTC. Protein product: CASSPGLAEPSYEQYF.

Here the CDR3 reads CASRATKGNQPQHF. CDR3 sequence (DNA): TGTGCCAGCAGAGCCACGAAAGGCAATCAGCCCCAGCATTTT. The chain couples TRBV2 to TRBJ1-5; D not certain. V was cut by 6 bases and J by 2 bases, with 11 bases left in between. Per germline, CDR1 SNHLY and CDR2 FYNNEI. This CDR3 has 14 amino acids.

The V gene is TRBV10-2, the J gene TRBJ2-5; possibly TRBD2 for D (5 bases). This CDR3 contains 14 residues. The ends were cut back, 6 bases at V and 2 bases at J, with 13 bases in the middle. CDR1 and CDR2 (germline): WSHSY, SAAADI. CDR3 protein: CASRTNLKQETQYF. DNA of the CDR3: TGCGCCAGCAGGACTAACCTAAAGCAAGAGACCCAGTACTTC.

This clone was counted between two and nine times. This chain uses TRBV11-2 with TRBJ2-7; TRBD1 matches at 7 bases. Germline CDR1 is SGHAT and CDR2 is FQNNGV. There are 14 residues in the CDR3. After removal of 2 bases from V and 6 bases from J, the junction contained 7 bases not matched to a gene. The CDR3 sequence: CASSLSTGVFEQYF. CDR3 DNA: TGTGCCAGCAGCTTAAGTACAGGGGTGTTCGAGCAGTACTTC.

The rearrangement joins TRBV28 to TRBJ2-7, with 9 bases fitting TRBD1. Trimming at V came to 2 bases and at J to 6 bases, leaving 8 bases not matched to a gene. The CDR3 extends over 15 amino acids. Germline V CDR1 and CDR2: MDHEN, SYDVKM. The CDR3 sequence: CASSLPTGGVGEQYF. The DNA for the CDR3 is TGTGCCAGCAGTTTACCCACAGGGGGCGTAGGCGAGCAGTACTTC.

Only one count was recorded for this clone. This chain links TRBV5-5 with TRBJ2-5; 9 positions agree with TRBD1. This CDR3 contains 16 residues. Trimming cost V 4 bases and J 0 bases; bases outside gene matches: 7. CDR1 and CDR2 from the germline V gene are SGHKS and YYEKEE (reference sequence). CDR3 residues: CASSTGTGPYQETQYF. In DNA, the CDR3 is TGTGCCAGCAGCACCGGGACAGGGCCGTACCAAGAGACCCAGTACTTC.